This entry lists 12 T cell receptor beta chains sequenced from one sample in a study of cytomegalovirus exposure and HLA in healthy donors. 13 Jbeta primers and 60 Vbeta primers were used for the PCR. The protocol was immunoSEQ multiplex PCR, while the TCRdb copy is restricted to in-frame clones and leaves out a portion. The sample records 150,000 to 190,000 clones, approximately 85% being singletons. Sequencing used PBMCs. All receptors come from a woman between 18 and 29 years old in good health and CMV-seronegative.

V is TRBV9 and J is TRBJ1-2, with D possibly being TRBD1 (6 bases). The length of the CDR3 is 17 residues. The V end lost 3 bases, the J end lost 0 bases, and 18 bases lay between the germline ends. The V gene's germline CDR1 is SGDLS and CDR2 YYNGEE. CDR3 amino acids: CASSEGQQGPANYGYTF. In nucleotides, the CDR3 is TGTGCCAGCAGCGAGGGTCAACAGGGCCCAGCTAACTATGGCTACACCTTC.

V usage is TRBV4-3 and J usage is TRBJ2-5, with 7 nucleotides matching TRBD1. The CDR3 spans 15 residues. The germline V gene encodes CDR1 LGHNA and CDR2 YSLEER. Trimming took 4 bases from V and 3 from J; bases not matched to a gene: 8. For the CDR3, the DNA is TGCGCCAGCAGCCGATCCCGGGACAGTAAAGAGACCCAGTACTTC. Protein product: CASSRSRDSKETQYF.

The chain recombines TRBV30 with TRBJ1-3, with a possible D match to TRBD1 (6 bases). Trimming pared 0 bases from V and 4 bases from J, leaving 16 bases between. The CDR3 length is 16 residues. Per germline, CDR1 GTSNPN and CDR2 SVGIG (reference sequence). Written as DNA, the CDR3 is TGTGCCTGGAGTGTGTTGGGGGGGCATGGAGGAAACACCATATATTTT. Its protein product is CAWSVLGGHGGNTIYF.

CDR3 sequence (DNA): TGTGCCAGCACCTGGGCTAATGGAGCTTTCTTT. Translated, it gives CASTWANGAFF. V usage is TRBV28 and J usage is TRBJ1-1; D uncertain. The CDR3 loop spans 11 amino acids. The germline CDR1 and CDR2 sequences are MDHEN and SYDVKM. V lost 7 bases to trimming and J lost 10 bases, with 13 bases between them.

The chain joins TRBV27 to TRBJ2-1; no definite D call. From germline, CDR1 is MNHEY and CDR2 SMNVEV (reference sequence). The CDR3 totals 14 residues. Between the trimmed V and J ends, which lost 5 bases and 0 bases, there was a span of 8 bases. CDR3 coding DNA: TGTGCCAGCAGTCTACGTAGCTCCTACAATGAGCAGTTCTTC. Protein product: CASSLRSSYNEQFF.

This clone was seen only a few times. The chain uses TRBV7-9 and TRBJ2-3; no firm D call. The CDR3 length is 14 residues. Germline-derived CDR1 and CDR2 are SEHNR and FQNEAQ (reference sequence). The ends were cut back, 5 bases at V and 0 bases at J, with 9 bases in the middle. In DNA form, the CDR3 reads TGTGCCAGCAGCCGCTCGGTTAGCACAGATACGCAGTATTTT. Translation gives CASSRSVSTDTQYF.

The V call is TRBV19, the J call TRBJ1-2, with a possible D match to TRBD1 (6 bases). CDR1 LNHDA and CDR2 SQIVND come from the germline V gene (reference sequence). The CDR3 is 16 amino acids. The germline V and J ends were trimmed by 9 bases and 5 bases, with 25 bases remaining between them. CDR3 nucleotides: TGTGCCAGACCGACCGAAGGGAAACAGGGAAAGTATGGCTACACCTTC. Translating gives CARPTEGKQGKYGYTF.

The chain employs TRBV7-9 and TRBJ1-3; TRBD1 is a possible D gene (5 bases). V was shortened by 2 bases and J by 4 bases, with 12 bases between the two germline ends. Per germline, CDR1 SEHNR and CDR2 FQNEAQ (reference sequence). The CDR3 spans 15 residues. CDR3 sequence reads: CASSLQGGRGNTIYF. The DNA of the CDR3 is TGTGCCAGCAGCTTACAGGGAGGTCGGGGAAACACCATATATTTT.

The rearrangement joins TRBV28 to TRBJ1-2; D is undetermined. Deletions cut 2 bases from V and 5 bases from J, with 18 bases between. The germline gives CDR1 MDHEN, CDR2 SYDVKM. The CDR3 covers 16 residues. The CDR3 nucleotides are TGTGCCAGCAGTTTACGTTTTTTTCGGGTAGAATATGGCTACACCTTC. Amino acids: CASSLRFFRVEYGYTF.

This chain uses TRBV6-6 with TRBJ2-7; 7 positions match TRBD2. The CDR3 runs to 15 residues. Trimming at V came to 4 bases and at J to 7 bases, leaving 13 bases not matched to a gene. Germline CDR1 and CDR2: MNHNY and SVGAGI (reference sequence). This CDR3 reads CASSSGSGLHGEQYF. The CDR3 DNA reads TGTGCCAGCAGTTCAGGTAGCGGGCTACACGGGGAGCAGTACTTC.

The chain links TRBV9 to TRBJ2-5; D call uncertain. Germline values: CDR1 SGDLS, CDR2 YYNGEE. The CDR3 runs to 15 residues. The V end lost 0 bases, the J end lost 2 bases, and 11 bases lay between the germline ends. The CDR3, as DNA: TGTGCCAGCAGCGTAGGTCCTATTATACAAGAGACCCAGTACTTC. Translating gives CASSVGPIIQETQYF.

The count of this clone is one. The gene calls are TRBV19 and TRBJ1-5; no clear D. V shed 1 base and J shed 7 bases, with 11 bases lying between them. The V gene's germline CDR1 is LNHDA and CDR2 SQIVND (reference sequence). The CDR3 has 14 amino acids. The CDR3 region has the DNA TGTGCCAGTAGTATAGTGGCATCGCCACAGCCCCAGCATTTT. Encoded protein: CASSIVASPQPQHF.